Described below is a single TCR beta chain sequence and its context. Antigen specificity is unknown. The entry originates in a study of T cells after yellow fever vaccination. TCR cDNA was made by 5'RACE template switching, adding a universal primer site and UMIs. TCRdb called the 5' RACE reads again in MiXCR, with one record for every CDR3 protein. The table shows 400,000 or so distinct CDR3 sequences, with approximately 5.7% occurring only once. Study outcomes and limitations: Reappearing after the booster were most of the clones from primary vaccination (about 96% CD4, 85% to 90% CD8).

Per the germline V gene, CDR1 is SGHTA and CDR2 is FQGNSA. The V and J ends lost 1 base and 5 bases, in that order; junction bases with no gene match: 4. The CDR3 runs to 15 residues. The chain has TRBV7-2 and TRBJ1-4; 7 bases are shared with TRBD1. The TCR sequence derives from a man younger than 45 who received the YFV17D yellow fever vaccine. Sequencing was performed on PBMCs, taken 5 days after the yellow fever booster vaccination. CDR3 nucleotides: TGTGCCAGCAGCTTAGTCCGGACAGGAAATGAAAAACTGTTTTTT. Protein: CASSLVRTGNEKLFF. Using reference TRBV7-2 and TRBJ1-4 for the parts outside the CDR3, the full variable domain is GAGVSQSPSNKVTEKGKDVELRCDPISGHTALYWYRQSLGQGLEFLIYFQGNSAPDKSGLPSDRFSAERTGGSVSTLTIQRTQQEDSAVYLCASSLVRTGNEKLFFGSGTQLSVL.